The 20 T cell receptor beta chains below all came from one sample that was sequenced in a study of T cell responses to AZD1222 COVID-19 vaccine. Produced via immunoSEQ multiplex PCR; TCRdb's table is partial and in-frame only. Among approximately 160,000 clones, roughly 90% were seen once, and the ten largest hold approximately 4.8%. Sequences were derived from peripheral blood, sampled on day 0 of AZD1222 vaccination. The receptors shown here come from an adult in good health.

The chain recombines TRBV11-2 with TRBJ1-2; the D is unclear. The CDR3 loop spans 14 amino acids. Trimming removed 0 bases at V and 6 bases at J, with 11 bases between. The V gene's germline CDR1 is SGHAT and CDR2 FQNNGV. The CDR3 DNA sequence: TGTGCCAGCAGCTTAGATCCTCTTGGGGATGGCTACACCTTC. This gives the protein CASSLDPLGDGYTF.

CDR3 nucleotide sequence: TGCGCCAGCAGCTTGGGCTTTACGGGAGGGACAGATACGCAGTATTTT. It is translated as CASSLGFTGGTDTQYF. The V and J genes are TRBV5-1 and TRBJ2-3; TRBD2 matches 8 bases. In germline, CDR1 is SGHRS, CDR2 YFSETQ. V trimming: 0 bases; J trimming: 3 bases; junction bases outside the gene matches: 6. This CDR3 comprises 16 residues.

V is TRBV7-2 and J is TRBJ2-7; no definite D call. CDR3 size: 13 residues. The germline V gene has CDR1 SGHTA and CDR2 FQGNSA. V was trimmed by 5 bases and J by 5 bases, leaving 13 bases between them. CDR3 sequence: CASSHRLSHEQYF. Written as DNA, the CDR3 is TGTGCCAGCAGCCACCGGCTGTCCCACGAGCAGTACTTC.

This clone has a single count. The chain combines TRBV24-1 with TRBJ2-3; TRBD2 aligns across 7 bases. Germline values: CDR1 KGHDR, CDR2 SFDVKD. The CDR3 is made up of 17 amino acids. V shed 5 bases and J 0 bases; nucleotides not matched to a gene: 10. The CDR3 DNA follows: TGTGCCACCAGTGGTGTATATGAGCGGGGCAGCACAGATACGCAGTATTTT. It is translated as CATSGVYERGSTDTQYF.

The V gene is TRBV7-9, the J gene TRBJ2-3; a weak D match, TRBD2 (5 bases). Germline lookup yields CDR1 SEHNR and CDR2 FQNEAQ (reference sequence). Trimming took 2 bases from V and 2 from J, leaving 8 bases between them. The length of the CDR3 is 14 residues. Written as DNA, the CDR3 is TGTGCCAGCAGCTTATCGGGGATCACAGATACGCAGTATTTT. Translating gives CASSLSGITDTQYF.

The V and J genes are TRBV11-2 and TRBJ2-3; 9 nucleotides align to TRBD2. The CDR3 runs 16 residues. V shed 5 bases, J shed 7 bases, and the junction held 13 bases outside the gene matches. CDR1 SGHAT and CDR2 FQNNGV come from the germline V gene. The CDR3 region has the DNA TGTGCCAGCAGCGGATCGGGCGGGAGGGGTGGTTATACGCAGTATTTT. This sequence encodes CASSGSGGRGGYTQYF. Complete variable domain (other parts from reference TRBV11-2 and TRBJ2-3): EAGVAQSPRYKIIEKRQSVAFWCNPISGHATLYWYQQILGQGPKLLIQFQNNGVVDDSQLPKDRFSAERLKGVDSTLKIQPAKLEDSAVYLCASSGSGGRGGYTQYFGPGTRLTVL.

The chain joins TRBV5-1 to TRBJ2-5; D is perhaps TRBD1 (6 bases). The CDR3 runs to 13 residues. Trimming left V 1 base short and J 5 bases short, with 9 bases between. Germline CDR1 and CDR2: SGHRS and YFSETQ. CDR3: CASSLMGAETQYF. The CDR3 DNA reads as TGCGCCAGCAGCTTGATGGGGGCCGAGACCCAGTACTTC. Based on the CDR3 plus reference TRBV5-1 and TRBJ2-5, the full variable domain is KAGVTQTPRYLIKTRGQQVTLSCSPISGHRSVSWYQQTPGQGLQFLFEYFSETQRNKGNFPGRFSGRQFSNSRSEMNVSTLELGDSALYLCASSLMGAETQYFGPGTRLLVL.

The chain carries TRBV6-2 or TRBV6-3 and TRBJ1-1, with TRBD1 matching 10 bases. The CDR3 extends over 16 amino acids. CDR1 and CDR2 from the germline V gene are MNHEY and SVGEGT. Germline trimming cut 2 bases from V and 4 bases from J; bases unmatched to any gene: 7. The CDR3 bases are TGTGCCAGCAGTTACGAGACAGGGGGCGCGGGCACTGAAGCTTTCTTT. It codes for CASSYETGGAGTEAFF.

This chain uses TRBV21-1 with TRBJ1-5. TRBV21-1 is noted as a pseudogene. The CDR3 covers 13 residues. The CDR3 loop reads CASSGRFNQPQHF. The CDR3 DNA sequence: TGTGCCAGCAGCGGTCGGTTTAATCAGCCCCAGCATTTT.

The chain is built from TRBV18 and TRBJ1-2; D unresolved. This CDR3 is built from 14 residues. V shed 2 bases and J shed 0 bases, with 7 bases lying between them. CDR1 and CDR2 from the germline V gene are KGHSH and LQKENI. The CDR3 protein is CASSPERSNYGYTF. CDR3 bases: TGTGCCAGCTCACCAGAGCGGTCTAACTATGGCTACACCTTC.

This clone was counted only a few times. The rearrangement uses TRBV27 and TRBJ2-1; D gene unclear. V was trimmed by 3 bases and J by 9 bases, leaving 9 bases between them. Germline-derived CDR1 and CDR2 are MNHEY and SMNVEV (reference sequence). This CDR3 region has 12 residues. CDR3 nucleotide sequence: TGTGCCAGCAGTTTTAGTCTCGGTGAGCAGTTCTTC. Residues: CASSFSLGEQFF.

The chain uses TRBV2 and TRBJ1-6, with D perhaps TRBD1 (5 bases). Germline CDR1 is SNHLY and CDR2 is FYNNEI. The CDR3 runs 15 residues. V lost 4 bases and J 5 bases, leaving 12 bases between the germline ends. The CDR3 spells CASSADRQHNSPLHF. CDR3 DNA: TGTGCCAGCAGTGCCGACAGACAGCATAATTCACCCCTCCACTTT.

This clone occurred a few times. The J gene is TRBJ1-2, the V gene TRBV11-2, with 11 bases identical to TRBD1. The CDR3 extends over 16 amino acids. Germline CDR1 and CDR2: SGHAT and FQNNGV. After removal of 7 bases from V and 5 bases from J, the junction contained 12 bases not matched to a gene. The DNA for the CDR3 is TGTGCCAGCACCCGGACAGGGGGCCAGAGGGGATATGGCTACACCTTC. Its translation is CASTRTGGQRGYGYTF.

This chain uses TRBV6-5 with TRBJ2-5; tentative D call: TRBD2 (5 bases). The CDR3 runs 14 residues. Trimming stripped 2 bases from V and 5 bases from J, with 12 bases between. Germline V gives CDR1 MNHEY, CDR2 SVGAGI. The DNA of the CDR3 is TGTGCCAGCAGTTACAGCACTAGAGTGGAGACCCAGTACTTC. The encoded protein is CASSYSTRVETQYF.

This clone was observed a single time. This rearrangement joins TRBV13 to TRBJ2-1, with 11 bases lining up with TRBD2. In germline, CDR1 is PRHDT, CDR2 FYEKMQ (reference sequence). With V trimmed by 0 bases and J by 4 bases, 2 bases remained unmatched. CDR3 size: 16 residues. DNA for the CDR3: TGTGCCAGCAGCTTAGGCGGGACTAGCGGTTACAATGAGCAGTTCTTC. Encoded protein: CASSLGGTSGYNEQFF.

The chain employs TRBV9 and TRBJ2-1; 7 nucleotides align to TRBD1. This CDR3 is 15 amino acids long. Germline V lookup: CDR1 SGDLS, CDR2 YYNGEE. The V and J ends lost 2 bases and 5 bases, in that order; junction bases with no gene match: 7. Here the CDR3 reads CASSVTGQANNEQFF. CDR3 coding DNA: TGTGCCAGCAGCGTCACAGGACAGGCCAACAATGAGCAGTTCTTC.

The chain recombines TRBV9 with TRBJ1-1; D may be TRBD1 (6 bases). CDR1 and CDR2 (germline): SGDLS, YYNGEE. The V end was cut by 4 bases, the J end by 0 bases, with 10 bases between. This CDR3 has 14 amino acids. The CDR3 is CASSSTGLNTEAFF. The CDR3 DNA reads TGTGCCAGCAGCTCGACAGGCCTGAACACTGAAGCTTTCTTT.

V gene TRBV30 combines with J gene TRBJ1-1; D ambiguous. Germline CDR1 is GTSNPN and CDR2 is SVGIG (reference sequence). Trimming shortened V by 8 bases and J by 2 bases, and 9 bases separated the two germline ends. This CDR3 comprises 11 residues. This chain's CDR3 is CALKLNTEAFF. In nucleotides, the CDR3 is TGTGCCCTAAAACTAAACACTGAAGCTTTCTTT. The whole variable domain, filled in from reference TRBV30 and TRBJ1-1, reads SQTIHQWPATLVQPVGSPLSLECTVEGTSNPNLYWYRQAAGRGLQLLFYSVGIGQISSEVPQNLSASRPQDRQFILSSKKLLLSDSGFYLCALKLNTEAFFGQGTRLTVV.

The DNA of the CDR3 is TGTGCCAGCAGTTTGTCCGTAAACGAGCAGTACTTC. This encodes CASSLSVNEQYF. The chain couples TRBV28 to TRBJ2-7; D gene unclear. V gave up 3 bases and J gave up 5 bases, with 8 bases separating them. The CDR3 is 12 amino acids. Germline V lookup: CDR1 MDHEN, CDR2 SYDVKM.

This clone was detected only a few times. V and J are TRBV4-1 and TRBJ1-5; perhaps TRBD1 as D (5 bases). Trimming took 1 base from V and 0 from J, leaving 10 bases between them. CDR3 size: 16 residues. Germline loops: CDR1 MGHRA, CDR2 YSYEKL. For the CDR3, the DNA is TGCGCCAGCAGCCAAGTAAGGGGTTCTAGCAATCAGCCCCAGCATTTT. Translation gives CASSQVRGSSNQPQHF.